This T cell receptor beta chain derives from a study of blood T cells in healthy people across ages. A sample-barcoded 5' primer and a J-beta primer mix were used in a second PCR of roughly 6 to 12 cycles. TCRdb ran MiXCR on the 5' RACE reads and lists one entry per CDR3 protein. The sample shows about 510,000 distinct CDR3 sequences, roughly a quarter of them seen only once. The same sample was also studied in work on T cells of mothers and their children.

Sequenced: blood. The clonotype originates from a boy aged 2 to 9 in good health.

CDR3 in amino acids: CSVEPSVAYNEQFF. As DNA, the CDR3 is TGCAGCGTTGAACCTAGCGTAGCCTACAATGAGCAGTTCTTC. The V call is TRBV29-1, the J call TRBJ2-1, with D possibly TRBD2 on 6 matching bases. Looked up from germline, CDR1 is SQVTM and CDR2 is ANQGSEA. The CDR3 covers 14 residues. Trimming shortened V by 2 bases and J by 2 bases, and 10 bases separated the two germline ends.